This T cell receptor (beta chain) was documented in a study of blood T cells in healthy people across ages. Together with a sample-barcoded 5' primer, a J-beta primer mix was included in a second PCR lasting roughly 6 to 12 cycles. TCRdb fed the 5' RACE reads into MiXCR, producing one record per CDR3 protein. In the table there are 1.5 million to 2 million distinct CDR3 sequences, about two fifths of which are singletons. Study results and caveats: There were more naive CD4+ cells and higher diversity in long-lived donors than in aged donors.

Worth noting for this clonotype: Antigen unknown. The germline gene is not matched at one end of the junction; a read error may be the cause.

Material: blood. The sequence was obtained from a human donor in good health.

This CDR3 reads CSVGGLATSEKLFF. CDR3 sequence (DNA): TGCAGCGTTGGAGGATTGGCAACTAGTGAAAAACTGTTTTTT. The chain couples TRBV29-1 to TRBJ1-4, with D unresolved. Germline V gives CDR1 SQVTM, CDR2 ANQGSEA. The CDR3 is 14 residues long. Complete variable domain (other parts from reference TRBV29-1 and TRBJ1-4): SAVISQKPSRDICQRGTSLTIQCQVDSQVTMMFWYRQQPGQSLTLIATANQGSEATYESGFVIDKFPISRPNLTFSTLTVSNMSPEDSSIYLCSVGGLATSEKLFFGSGTQLSVL.